This T cell receptor (beta chain) is drawn from a study of blood T cell repertoires in COVID-19. Study-wide background: The samples span acute and convalescent COVID-19 from the United States, Italy and Spain. The analysed material was cDNA or gDNA that came from T cells, B-cell-depleted T cells, or PBMCs.

Trimming took 4 bases from V and 2 from J; bases not matched to a gene: 3. CDR1 and CDR2 from the germline V gene are SGDLS and YYNGEE. The CDR3 sequence is 14 residues long. In the authors' workflow: It was from reference gene primer amplification that nucleated cell counts were estimated. TCRdb keeps only in-frame clones here, not all; method: immunoSEQ multiplex PCR. That table furnishes V, J and clone size, whereas the DNA furnished D and trimming. The profile shows 140,000 to 150,000 clones, roughly nine tenths of them singletons. The chain joins TRBV9 to TRBJ2-3; 8 bases map to TRBD1. Material: peripheral blood. This receptor was obtained from a woman aged 55-75 years with active COVID-19. DNA of the CDR3: TGTGCCAGCAGCACGGGACAGGTCACAGATACGCAGTATTTT. This translates into CASSTGQVTDTQYF.